This T cell receptor beta chain was observed in a study of CD8 T cell repertoires and HIV-1 epitope variants. Study context: Tested: three Gag epitope families, Nef HW9 and YT9.

V shed 3 bases and J 9 bases; nucleotides not matched to a gene: 9. The CDR3 length is 15 residues. The germline gives CDR1 MDHEN, CDR2 SYDVKM. TCRdb's table, derived via immunoSEQ multiplex PCR, lists solely in-frame clones and lacks some. Here the sample spans under 100,000 clones, around 75% being singletons. Sequenced: uncultured baseline CD8+ T cells from peripheral blood mononuclear cells (PBMCs). This sequence was found in a male donor with HIV. This rearrangement joins TRBV28 to TRBJ2-7, with TRBD1 matching 12 bases. The CDR3 bases are TGTGCCAGCAGTTTGTCCGGGACAGGGGGCGGGAGGCAGTACTTC. Translated: CASSLSGTGGGRQYF.